This record covers a single T cell receptor beta chain. The sample belongs to a study of cytomegalovirus exposure and HLA in healthy donors. The PCR was carried out with 60 Vbeta primers and 13 Jbeta primers. Profiled with immunoSEQ multiplex PCR; TCRdb holds only in-frame clones, not every one. In the table there are over 150,000 clones, 82% of which are singletons. Germline V gives CDR1 SGHNT, CDR2 YENEEA. Trimming at V came to 3 bases and at J to 1 base, leaving 5 bases not matched to a gene. This CDR3 is built from 15 residues. J is TRBJ2-5 and V is TRBV11-3; TRBD1 agrees at 7 bases. The sequenced sample consisted of PBMCs. This receptor was taken from a girl between 2 and 10 years old in good health and CMV-seropositive. The CDR3 here is CASSFGTAGQETQYF. In DNA form, the CDR3 reads TGTGCCAGCAGCTTCGGGACAGCCGGCCAAGAGACCCAGTACTTC.